The 17 T cell receptor beta chains reported below all come from one sample, sequenced in a study of tumor and adjacent non-tumor tissue in lung cancer. The library came from three nested PCR rounds adapted from ARM-PCR protocols. TCRdb re-called the multiplex PCR reads through MiXCR, storing one row per CDR3 protein. The sample lists more than 85,000 distinct CDR3 sequences, about 80% occurring once. This sample's RNA came from whole unsorted tissue. Sequenced: lung tumor tissue. The receptors originated from an older man with non-small cell lung cancer.

As concerns this clonotype: At one of its ends the junction is not consistent with the germline gene, which may arise from a read error. V and J are TRBV6-2 or TRBV6-3 and TRBJ2-1, with D possibly matching TRBD2 (6 bases). In germline, CDR1 is MNHEY, CDR2 SVGEGT. The CDR3 contains 16 residues. CDR3 loop: CASSLYSGRAVNERFF. CDR3 bases: TGTGCCAGTAGTTTATATAGCGGACGAGCGGTCAATGAGCGGTTCTTC.

Turning to this clonotype: Germline and junction disagree at one end, which may indicate a read error. The V call is TRBV10-3, the J call TRBJ2-3, with a weak D call TRBD1 (6 bases). The CDR3 has 13 residues. Germline V gene data show CDR1 as ENHRY and CDR2 as SYGVKD. The CDR3 reads CAISAGDTDAQYF. The CDR3 DNA follows: TGTGCCATAAGTGCAGGGGACACAGATGCGCAATATTTT.

With regard to this clonotype: Without the conserved terminal phenylalanine or tryptophan, this CDR3 likely stems from a read error. The gene calls are TRBV12-3 or TRBV12-4 and TRBJ2-1; tentatively, D is TRBD2 (5 bases). The ends were cut back, 3 bases at V and 9 bases at J, with 12 bases in the middle. The CDR3 is 13 amino acids. CDR3 region: CASSLRGSLEQFS. CDR3 nucleotide sequence: TGTGCCAGCAGTTTGAGAGGGTCTCTTGAGCAGTTCTCC.

This clonotype occurred once. The CDR3 carries no conserved terminal phenylalanine or tryptophan, so it likely arises from a read error. The chain carries TRBV6-5 and TRBJ1-6, with D possibly matching TRBD1 (5 bases). The CDR3 loop spans 14 amino acids. Germline assignment: CDR1 MNHEY and CDR2 SVGAGI. V gave up 10 bases and J gave up 0 bases, with 10 bases separating them. The CDR3 nucleotides read TGTGCCACCAGAGGGGTCTCCTATAATTCACCCCTCCACTAT. Encoded protein: CATRGVSYNSPLHY.

About this clonotype itself: A read error may account for a junction end that differs from germline. V and J are TRBV6-1 and TRBJ1-2, with D possibly TRBD1 on 6 matching bases. CDR1 is MNHNS and CDR2 is SASEGT in the germline V gene. There are 13 residues in the CDR3. CDR3 sequence (DNA): TGTGTCAGCAGTGTAGGGACATTGTGGGGCTACACCTTC. Translation gives CVSSVGTLWGYTF.

As for this clonotype: Here the CDR3 omits its conserved ending phenylalanine or tryptophan, so a read error is the likely source. The chain couples TRBV14 to TRBJ2-2; no firm D call. Germline V gene data show CDR1 as SGHDN and CDR2 as FVKESK. The CDR3 sequence is 17 residues long. The CDR3 loop reads CASSQDGPDQRTGELFS. CDR3 DNA: TGTGCAAGCAGCCAGGACGGTCCCGACCAGAGGACCGGGGAGCTGTTTTCT.

The chain has TRBV20-1 and TRBJ1-3; D is unclear. The V end lost 0 bases, the J end lost 4 bases, and 10 bases lay between the germline ends. Germline assignment: CDR1 DFQATT and CDR2 SNEGSKA (reference sequence). This CDR3 has 14 residues. CDR3 sequence (DNA): TGCAGTGCTAGAGAGGTATGGAGAGGAAACACCATATATTTT. This sequence encodes CSAREVWRGNTIYF.

To note about this clonotype: At one end, the junction sequence differs from germline, possibly due to a read error. V and J are TRBV11-2 and TRBJ2-3; D may be TRBD2 (5 bases). Germline CDR1 and CDR2: SGHAT and FQNNGV. The CDR3 spans 16 residues. The CDR3 loop reads CVSSLTRGGGTNTQYF. In DNA form, the CDR3 reads TGTGTCAGCAGCTTAACTCGGGGTGGAGGCACAAATACGCAGTATTTT.

With respect to this clonotype: This likely comes from a read error, as the CDR3 has no conserved phenylalanine or tryptophan at its end. This chain connects TRBV4-3 to TRBJ1-2, with 7 positions matching TRBD1. Germline CDR1 is LGHNA and CDR2 is YSLEER. V trimming: 1 base; J trimming: 11 bases; junction bases outside the gene matches: 13. The CDR3 is 15 residues long. The CDR3 region has the DNA TGCGCCAGCAGCCAAGGGAACCTCTTGGACAGGCTGTACACCTTA. Translation gives CASSQGNLLDRLYTL.

In regard to this clonotype: The CDR3 end shows no conserved phenylalanine or tryptophan, and so a read error is likely. The DNA is omitted, as the CDR3 cannot be located on it reliably, and the CDR3 follows TCRdb's listing. The gene calls are TRBV10-2 and TRBJ1-6. Germline V gene sequence: CDR1 WSHSY, CDR2 SAAADI. A total of 16 residues make up the CDR3, ends included. The CDR3 loop reads CASSSQLGVNNSPLHI.

In regard to this clonotype: This may stem from a read error, because a much larger clone lies one nucleotide away. The rearrangement joins TRBV28 to TRBJ1-6; D ambiguous. This CDR3 has 14 residues. CDR1 and CDR2 from the germline V gene are MDHEN and SYDVKM. The CDR3 here is CACSFILGNSPLHF. CDR3 in DNA: TGTGCCTGCAGTTTTATTCTCGGGAATTCACCCCTCCACTTT.

This clonotype showed up just a few times. This may be a read error: a much more frequent sequence differs by one nucleotide. The chain carries TRBV7-9 and TRBJ1-5; D gene ambiguous. CDR3 length equals 13 residues. Germline CDR1 SEHNR, CDR2 FQNEAQ (reference sequence). CDR3 nucleotide sequence: TGTGCCAGGAGCTTAACGAGCGATCAGCCCCAGCATTTT. Amino acids: CARSLTSDQPQHF.

In regard to this clonotype: A read error may produce the germline difference seen at one junction end. This sequence joins TRBV5-4 and TRBJ2-5; possibly TRBD1 or TRBD2 for D (5 bases each). The germline V gene has CDR1 SGHNT and CDR2 YYREEE (reference sequence). This CDR3 region has 14 residues. Written as DNA, the CDR3 is TGTACCAGCAGCTTGGGTGACACTGTTGGGACCCAATACTTC. Translated: CTSSLGDTVGTQYF.

With regard to this clonotype: One junction end disagrees with the germline gene, perhaps due to a read error. The rearrangement uses TRBV4-3 and TRBJ2-5; D perhaps matches TRBD1 (6 bases). The CDR3 is 16 amino acids. CDR1 is LGHNA, CDR2 YSLEER, per germline. CDR3 loop: CASNQAGWVGQETPYF. CDR3 nucleotide sequence: TGCGCCAGCAACCAAGCCGGATGGGTGGGACAAGAGACCCCGTACTTC.

This clonotype appeared once. The conserved phenylalanine or tryptophan normally closing the CDR3 is absent here, so this likely arose from a read error. The J gene is TRBJ2-1, the V gene TRBV5-4; TRBD2 aligns across 14 bases. Germline CDR1 SGHNT, CDR2 YYREEE (reference sequence). CDR3 length: 16 residues. The CDR3 coding sequence is TGTACCAGCAGCGGAGTCGGGACTAGCGGGAGAGCGGAGCAGTTCTTG. Its translation: CTSSGVGTSGRAEQFL.

As for this clonotype: This CDR3 fails to terminate in the conserved phenylalanine or tryptophan, so it likely reflects a read error. The chain uses TRBV11-3 and TRBJ1-4; no clear D gene. The V and J ends lost 6 bases and 7 bases respectively, with 15 bases between them. CDR3 size: 14 residues. CDR1 and CDR2 from the germline V gene are SGHNT and YENEEA. The DNA of the CDR3 is TGTGCCAGCAGTAGGTCAGCCTCTAGTGAAAAACTGTTTATT. Protein: CASSRSASSEKLFI.

Note on this clonotype: One junction end disagrees with the germline gene, perhaps due to a read error. V is TRBV6-5 and J is TRBJ1-2, with 9 bases identical to TRBD1. Germline V CDR1 and CDR2: MNHEY, SVGAGI. The CDR3 has 14 amino acids. The CDR3 is CASGRTGECYGYTF. In DNA, the CDR3 is TGTGCCAGCGGGAGGACAGGGGAGTGCTATGGCTACACCTTT.